The source of this TCR beta chain is a study of early T cells in non-severe SARS-CoV-2 infection. Overall study: Bulk RNA from unsorted whole blood was sequenced; chains were unpaired.

Each single cDNA molecule received a unique molecular identifier. TCRdb reprocessed the 5' RACE reads with MiXCR, giving one entry per CDR3 protein. The table shows 30,000 or so distinct CDR3 sequences, with 5.5% to 8% occurring only once. V was trimmed by 7 bases and J by 3 bases, leaving 13 bases between them. CDR3 length: 14 amino acids. Germline-derived CDR1 and CDR2 are LNHDA and SQIVND (reference sequence). This clonotype has a count of ten or more. The chain employs TRBV19 and TRBJ1-5, with D possibly being TRBD1 (6 bases). The receptor comes from an adult who was a healthcare worker with PCR-confirmed SARS-CoV-2 infection or an uninfected control (not recorded which). The sample comprised whole blood. Written as DNA, the CDR3 is TGTGCCAGTACCTCCGGACAGCTCAATCAGCCCCAGCATTTT. Its protein is CASTSGQLNQPQHF.